A single sample is the source of the 21 T cell receptor beta chains below, sequenced in a study of blood T cells in healthy people across ages. A second PCR of about 7 to 11 cycles used a sample-barcoded 5' primer and a J-beta primer mix. MiXCR, run by TCRdb on the 5' RACE reads, gives a single entry per CDR3 protein. The sample lists more than 800,000 distinct CDR3 sequences, more than 25% occurring once. The sequenced sample consisted of blood. All receptors come from a woman older than 75 in good health.

This clonotype has at least ten counts. The gene calls are TRBV5-1 and TRBJ2-5; no definite D call. This CDR3 comprises 14 residues. CDR1 and CDR2 from the germline V gene are SGHRS and YFSETQ. Trimming took off 2 bases at V and 0 bases at J, with 8 bases between the two ends. CDR3 sequence reads: CASSFGPDQETQYF. The CDR3 nucleotides read TGCGCCAGCAGCTTTGGTCCAGACCAAGAGACCCAGTACTTC.

The chain links TRBV20-1 to TRBJ2-3, with TRBD2 matching over 7 bases. This CDR3 region has 14 residues. The germline CDR1 and CDR2 sequences are DFQATT and SNEGSKA (reference sequence). The ends lost 4 bases at V and 1 base at J; junction bases unmatched: 5. In DNA, the CDR3 is TGCAGTGCTACTTCGGGGGGTCGCACAGATACGCAGTATTTT. It codes for CSATSGGRTDTQYF.

This clonotype was detected only a few times. This may be a read error: a much more frequent sequence differs by one nucleotide. This rearrangement joins TRBV6-2 or TRBV6-3 to TRBJ2-5, with D perhaps assigned TRBD1 or TRBD2 (5 bases each). The germline V gene encodes CDR1 MNHEY and CDR2 SVGEGT. The ends were cut back, 7 bases at V and 11 bases at J, with 26 bases in the middle. CDR3 length equals 15 residues. CDR3 amino acids: CASKQGFLGANEQYF. Here the CDR3 DNA reads TGTGCCAGCAAGCAAGGATTCCTCGGGGCGAATGAGCAGTACTTC.

This clonotype has a count of ten or more. The genes are TRBV30 and TRBJ2-1; TRBD2 matches 9 bases. The CDR3 is 12 residues long. Per germline, CDR1 GTSNPN and CDR2 SVGIG (reference sequence). J gave up 9 bases and V 1 base, and 1 base lay outside the gene matches. The chain's CDR3 is CAWSGAGGEQFF. DNA of the CDR3: TGTGCCTGGAGTGGAGCGGGGGGTGAGCAGTTCTTC.

V gene TRBV20-1 combines with J gene TRBJ2-7, with D uncertain. Trimming shortened V by 5 bases and J by 2 bases, and 16 bases separated the two germline ends. From germline, CDR1 is DFQATT and CDR2 SNEGSKA (reference sequence). This CDR3 has 14 residues. The CDR3 DNA is TGCAGTGCTGGCTATTTGACTGGGACCTACGAGCAGTACTTC. Translating gives CSAGYLTGTYEQYF.

This clonotype has at least ten counts. V is TRBV4-2 and J is TRBJ1-4, with 7 positions matching TRBD1. The length of the CDR3 is 14 residues. Germline CDR1 is LGHNA and CDR2 is YNFKEQ. After removal of 3 bases from V and 5 bases from J, the junction contained 3 bases not matched to a gene. DNA for the CDR3: TGTGCCAGCAGCCAGGACAGGCTAAATGAAAAACTGTTTTTT. Translating it yields CASSQDRLNEKLFF.

At least ten counts were recorded for this clonotype. The rearrangement links TRBV7-2 to TRBJ2-5, with D maybe TRBD1 (5 bases). Germline CDR1 is SGHTA and CDR2 is FQGNSA. The CDR3 sequence is 13 residues long. Deletions cut 5 bases from V and 3 bases from J, with 10 bases between. The CDR3 loop is CASSLRVEETQYF. CDR3 in DNA: TGTGCCAGCAGCCTCAGGGTTGAAGAGACCCAGTACTTC.

The chain joins TRBV7-8 to TRBJ2-4; D perhaps matches TRBD2 (6 bases). Germline loops: CDR1 SGHVS, CDR2 FQNEAQ. Deletions cut 6 bases from V and 7 bases from J, with 13 bases between. The CDR3 contains 13 residues. CDR3 sequence: CASSFSGRNIQYF. CDR3 nucleotide sequence: TGTGCCAGCAGTTTTAGTGGGAGGAACATTCAGTACTTC. Complete variable domain (other parts from reference TRBV7-8 and TRBJ2-4): GAGVSQSPRYKVAKRGQDVALRCDPISGHVSLFWYQQALGQGPEFLTYFQNEAQLDKSGLPSDRFFAERPEGSVSTLKIQRTQQEDSAVYLCASSFSGRNIQYFGAGTRLSVL.

The sample holds a few counts of this clonotype. This rearrangement joins TRBV5-6 to TRBJ2-5; D may be TRBD1 (5 bases). With the DNA end fitting TRBJ2-7 better, the J assignment may be wrong. Per germline, CDR1 SGHDT and CDR2 YYEEEE. The CDR3 spans 13 residues. The CDR3 loop is CASRSQGNCEQYF. CDR3 nucleotides: TGTGCCAGCAGATCTCAGGGTAACTGCGAGCAGTACTTC.

This clonotype has a count of ten or more. The chain has TRBV20-1 and TRBJ2-5; TRBD2 might be the D (6 bases). This CDR3 region has 13 residues. From germline, CDR1 is DFQATT and CDR2 SNEGSKA (reference sequence). V gave up 4 bases and J gave up 2 bases, with 11 bases separating them. Here the CDR3 DNA reads TGCAGTGCTACAGGAGGAGGGCAAGAGACCCAGTACTTC. Its protein is CSATGGGQETQYF.

The chain couples TRBV20-1 to TRBJ2-3, with TRBD2 identical over 9 bases. Germline CDR1 reads DFQATT; CDR2 reads SNEGSKA (reference sequence). The length of the CDR3 is 16 residues. V dropped 6 bases and J dropped 8; count of bases not matched to a gene: 18. For the CDR3, the DNA is TGCAGTGCCTCTAGCACTGGCGGGGGGGCCATCGGTACGCAGTATTTT. Its protein product is CSASSTGGGAIGTQYF.

The chain combines TRBV12-3 or TRBV12-4 with TRBJ2-7, with 7 nucleotides matching TRBD1. Germline trimming cut 4 bases from V and 10 bases from J; bases unmatched to any gene: 19. The CDR3 is 16 residues long. The CDR3 is CASSSRDSPNQESQYF. CDR3 DNA: TGTGCCAGCAGTTCCCGGGACAGCCCTAACCAGGAGTCCCAGTACTTC.

This sequence joins TRBV20-1 and TRBJ2-7, with D unclear. Gene TRBJ2-5 matches the end of the DNA better, so the J call may be wrong. The CDR3 contains 12 residues. CDR1 DFQATT and CDR2 SNEGSKA come from the germline V gene (reference sequence). CDR3 coding DNA: TGCAGTGCTAGGGTCAGTGAGGAGACCCAGTACTTC. Translated: CSARVSEETQYF.

This clonotype was detected ten times or more. The V call is TRBV7-2, the J call TRBJ2-1; 9 bases line up with TRBD1. Germline trimming cut 7 bases from V and 9 bases from J; bases unmatched to any gene: 10. The length of the CDR3 is 14 residues. CDR1 is SGHTA and CDR2 is FQGNSA in the germline V gene. The CDR3 spells CASNSFGTGTEQFF. The CDR3 nucleotides read TGTGCCAGCAACAGCTTCGGGACAGGGACTGAGCAGTTCTTC.

This clonotype has only a few counts. The chain uses TRBV6-6 and TRBJ1-2; D is perhaps TRBD1 (5 bases). V lost 8 bases to trimming and J lost 3 bases, with 19 bases between them. CDR3 length: 15 residues. The germline gives CDR1 MNHNY, CDR2 SVGAGI (reference sequence). The CDR3 nucleotides are TGTGCCAGCCTCGGGTATGGCCAGGGTGACTATGGCTACACCTTC. Translating gives CASLGYGQGDYGYTF.

This clonotype was detected once. This may be a read error, as it is one base from a much larger clone. The chain employs TRBV28 and TRBJ2-3; perhaps D is TRBD1 or TRBD2 (6 bases each). The germline CDR1 and CDR2 sequences are MDHEN and SYDVKM. The CDR3 spans 13 residues. The CDR3 nucleotides read TGTACCAGCAGGGCGGGACACACAGATACGCAGTATTTT. Translating it yields CTSRAGHTDTQYF.

This clonotype was observed a few times. This chain connects TRBV5-4 to TRBJ2-1; 8 bases match TRBD1. The CDR3 has 14 residues. Germline V lookup: CDR1 SGHNT, CDR2 YYREEE (reference sequence). The V and J ends lost 0 bases and 12 bases, in that order; junction bases with no gene match: 8. CDR3 protein: CASSLGGQGKGQFF. CDR3 DNA: TGTGCCAGCAGCTTGGGCGGACAGGGAAAGGGGCAGTTCTTC.

This clonotype was counted only a few times. V and J are TRBV15 and TRBJ1-2, with TRBD1 as a possible D gene (5 bases). V was clipped by 1 base and J by 4 bases, with 7 bases between them. The germline CDR1 and CDR2 sequences are LNHNV and YYDKDF (reference sequence). The CDR3 has 13 residues. CDR3 DNA sequence: TGTGCCACCAGCAGAGGACAGTCCTATGGCTACACCTTC. Its translation is CATSRGQSYGYTF.

This clonotype was observed at least ten times. The chain uses TRBV20-1 and TRBJ1-6, with 7 bases that match TRBD1. Trimming took 5 bases from V and 7 from J; bases not matched to a gene: 17. The CDR3 runs to 17 residues. Per the germline V gene, CDR1 is DFQATT and CDR2 is SNEGSKA (reference sequence). The CDR3 loop is CSAFPIDRDGSNSPLHF. The CDR3 DNA sequence: TGCAGTGCTTTTCCAATCGACAGGGACGGCTCCAATTCACCCCTCCACTTT.

This clonotype was recorded many times. The rearrangement links TRBV6-2 or TRBV6-3 to TRBJ1-2, with D uncertain. Between the trimmed V and J ends, which lost 0 bases and 7 bases, there was a span of 6 bases. Germline CDR1 is MNHEY and CDR2 is SVGEGT. The CDR3 has 12 residues. The DNA for the CDR3 is TGTGCCAGCAGTTACTCAGCTGGTGGCTACACCTTC. Protein sequence: CASSYSAGGYTF.

Only a few counts were recorded for this clonotype. The chain is built from TRBV12-3 or TRBV12-4 and TRBJ1-4; no firm D call. Trimming took off 7 bases at V and 8 bases at J, with 14 bases between the two ends. This CDR3 contains 13 residues. CDR3 loop: CASTNGKSEKLFF. The CDR3 coding sequence is TGTGCCAGCACCAATGGCAAATCCGAAAAACTGTTTTTT.